This T cell receptor beta chain was profiled in a study of T cell clonotyping in hematopoietic cell transplantation. Study-level results: Pathologically expanded recipient clonotypes increased progressively from day 30 to day 180 as diversity fell. Few recipient clonotypes overlapped donors; over 97% were de novo at given depth. Without cell sorting, CD4 versus CD8 contributions remain unresolved. Graft donor and pretransplant recipient Inverse Simpson Index values predicted broader posttransplant TCR diversity.

Here immunoSEQ multiplex PCR was the method, and the copy in TCRdb shows in-frame clones only, minus some. The sample lists approximately 75,000 clones, 85% to 95% seen once, with roughly 1.7% in the top ten. The table lists this clone with a count of one. Antigen: not known. Sequenced: peripheral blood mononuclear cells. The TCR sequence derives from a man aged 50 to 59 in good health. Some clones in this sample may be carry-over from other donors' samples.

The CDR3 region has the DNA TGTGCCAGTGGGACAGGGAATAGCAATCAGCCCCAGCATTTT. Amino acid sequence: CASGTGNSNQPQHF. V and J are TRBV2 and TRBJ1-5; the match to TRBD1 covers 9 bases. Losses at the gene ends were 9 bases for V and 0 bases for J; bases not matched to a gene: 3. There are 14 residues in the CDR3. Germline V lookup: CDR1 SNHLY, CDR2 FYNNEI.